The 18 T cell receptor beta chains listed next were all sequenced from one sample in a study of shared clonotypes between healthy human individuals. Libraries were prepared by immunoSEQ multiplex PCR; TCRdb keeps only in-frame clonotypes and omits some of them. The profile covers about 2.4 million clones, with over 85% appearing a single time and over 0.12% taken by the ten largest. Sequencing input: naive CD4+ T cells sorted from blood. Indicated subset: CD45RA+ positively selected. The receptors derive from a man between 18 and 35 years old in good health.

V and J are TRBV5-6 and TRBJ2-3, with D maybe TRBD1 (5 bases). This CDR3 is built from 15 residues. V lost 1 base to trimming and J lost 4 bases, with 13 bases between them. Germline CDR1 and CDR2: SGHDT and YYEEEE. In DNA, the CDR3 is TGTGCCAGCAGCTTGAGCAGGGTAATCGCAGATACGCAGTATTTT. The encoded protein is CASSLSRVIADTQYF.

CDR3 sequence (DNA): TGTGCCAGCAGTTACAGGAGGAGCGGGAGGGCCAATGAGCAGTTCTTC. Translating gives CASSYRRSGRANEQFF. V is TRBV6-5 and J is TRBJ2-1; 10 bases are a match to TRBD2. The V gene end was trimmed by 2 bases and the J gene end by 6 bases; junction bases not matched to a gene: 7. CDR1 is MNHEY, CDR2 SVGAGI, per germline. This CDR3 has 16 residues.

The rearrangement links TRBV10-1 to TRBJ2-1; 8 nucleotides match TRBD2. Germline V CDR1 and CDR2: WNHNN, SYGVQD (reference sequence). The ends lost 3 bases at V and 8 bases at J; junction bases unmatched: 9. The CDR3 contains 15 residues. The CDR3 region is CASSEPGLGVHEQFF. CDR3 bases: TGCGCCAGCAGTGAACCGGGACTAGGGGTACATGAGCAGTTCTTC.

About this clone itself: The same CDR3 also results from other DNA sequences found in this sample. The V and J genes are TRBV10-3 and TRBJ2-5; 10 nucleotides align to TRBD2. The CDR3 extends over 14 amino acids. The trim removed 4 bases at V and 1 base at J, leaving 0 bases unmatched. CDR1 and CDR2 from the germline V gene are ENHRY and SYGVKD. DNA of the CDR3: TGTGCCATCAGTGGGACTAGCGGCCAAGAGACCCAGTACTTC. Translated, it gives CAISGTSGQETQYF.

This chain joins TRBV7-2 and TRBJ1-6; perhaps TRBD1 as D (5 bases). Germline lookup yields CDR1 SGHTA and CDR2 FQGNSA. The CDR3 spans 17 residues. The V and J ends lost 0 bases and 1 base respectively, with 10 bases between them. The chain's CDR3 is CASSLAGESSYNSPLHF. CDR3 DNA: TGTGCCAGCAGCTTAGCGGGGGAATCTTCCTATAATTCACCCCTCCACTTT.

The chain couples TRBV5-5 to TRBJ1-4; D perhaps matches TRBD1 (5 bases). In germline, CDR1 is SGHKS, CDR2 YYEKEE (reference sequence). CDR3 length equals 16 residues. V shed 4 bases and J shed 8 bases, with 21 bases lying between them. CDR3 sequence reads: CASSPSGSWASEKLFF. Here the CDR3 DNA reads TGTGCCAGCAGCCCCTCAGGGAGTTGGGCAAGCGAAAAACTGTTTTTT.

For this clone: Other DNA variants within this sample encode the same CDR3. The rearrangement links TRBV5-1 to TRBJ1-1; no clear D gene. V lost 0 bases and J lost 1, with 7 bases in between. Germline CDR1 and CDR2: SGHRS and YFSETQ. The CDR3 extends over 14 amino acids. CDR3 sequence reads: CASSLGSPNTEAFF. The CDR3 DNA reads as TGCGCCAGCAGCTTGGGGAGCCCGAACACTGAAGCTTTCTTT.

The chain carries TRBV5-5 and TRBJ2-6; perhaps TRBD2 as D (6 bases). The CDR3 runs 18 residues. Per the germline V gene, CDR1 is SGHKS and CDR2 is YYEKEE (reference sequence). The V gene lost 3 bases and the J gene lost 0 bases, with 16 bases spanning the gap. The CDR3 DNA reads as TGTGCCAGCAGCTATCCCCCGGGGGTGGGCTCTGGGGCCAACGTCCTGACTTTC. The encoded protein is CASSYPPGVGSGANVLTF.

This clone was counted a single time. This specimen includes other DNA sequences encoding the same CDR3. The chain recombines TRBV7-9 with TRBJ2-5; tentative D call: TRBD1 (6 bases). With 0 bases removed from V and 5 bases from J, the gap between germline ends came to 13 bases. The germline gives CDR1 SEHNR, CDR2 FQNEAQ (reference sequence). This CDR3 contains 15 residues. Here the CDR3 DNA reads TGTGCCAGCAGCTTAGCGCTGGGGGCAGCGGAGACCCAGTACTTC. Translated, it gives CASSLALGAAETQYF.

The J gene is TRBJ1-1, the V gene TRBV6-5; 9 bases match TRBD1. V dropped 2 bases and J dropped 1; count of bases not matched to a gene: 2. The V gene's germline CDR1 is MNHEY and CDR2 SVGAGI. The CDR3 runs 15 residues. DNA of the CDR3: TGTGCCAGCAGTTACGAGGGACAGGGGAACACTGAAGCTTTCTTT. It codes for CASSYEGQGNTEAFF.

This clone was observed a handful of times. Other DNA sequences in the same sample also yield this CDR3. In DNA form, the CDR3 reads TGCGCCAGCAGCCAAGAAGGTGGGGGCAATCAGCCCCAGCATTTT. It codes for CASSQEGGGNQPQHF. The gene calls are TRBV4-1 and TRBJ1-5; D remains unclear. The V and J ends lost 0 bases and 2 bases respectively, with 8 bases between them. Germline lookup yields CDR1 MGHRA and CDR2 YSYEKL. The CDR3 runs 15 residues.

This clone occurred a few times. The rearrangement uses TRBV29-1 and TRBJ1-1, with 7 bases lining up with TRBD1. The trim removed 3 bases at V and 2 bases at J, leaving 3 bases unmatched. Germline CDR1 is SQVTM and CDR2 is ANQGSEA. This CDR3 region has 13 residues. CDR3 loop: CSVDRDSNTEAFF. The CDR3 coding sequence is TGCAGCGTTGACCGGGACAGTAACACTGAAGCTTTCTTT.

This sequence joins TRBV6-1 and TRBJ2-7; 7 bases are shared with TRBD1. The CDR3 sequence is 15 residues long. Trimming cost V 2 bases and J 2 bases; bases outside gene matches: 6. CDR1 and CDR2 from the germline V gene are MNHNS and SASEGT. The CDR3 here is CASSEPGTVPYEQYF. CDR3 in DNA: TGTGCCAGCAGTGAACCTGGGACAGTCCCCTACGAGCAGTACTTC.

This chain connects TRBV5-6 to TRBJ2-1; 7 bases line up with TRBD1. Germline CDR1 is SGHDT and CDR2 is YYEEEE. The V and J ends lost 4 bases and 2 bases, in that order; junction bases with no gene match: 6. The length of the CDR3 is 15 residues. The CDR3 here is CASSITGTAYNEQFF. For the CDR3, the DNA is TGTGCCAGCAGCATTACCGGGACAGCCTACAATGAGCAGTTCTTC.

The chain recombines TRBV7-3 with TRBJ2-2; a possible D gene is TRBD1 (6 bases). Germline V gives CDR1 SGHTA, CDR2 FQGTGA. V dropped 1 base and J dropped 4 bases, with 16 bases sitting between them. The CDR3 is 17 amino acids. CDR3 amino acids: CASSLKAWGPGTGELFF. DNA of the CDR3: TGTGCCAGCAGCTTAAAAGCGTGGGGGCCGGGCACCGGGGAGCTGTTTTTT.

This clone was observed a handful of times. The rearrangement uses TRBV25-1 and TRBJ1-1; no clear D. Germline V lookup: CDR1 MGHDK, CDR2 SYGVNS. This CDR3 is 13 amino acids long. V lost 8 bases and J 4 bases, leaving 14 bases between the germline ends. The CDR3 here is CASGPLSGTEAFF. CDR3 sequence (DNA): TGTGCCAGCGGCCCCTTATCCGGCACTGAAGCTTTCTTT.

In this sample, this clone turned up once. The CDR3 DNA reads as TGTGCCAGCAGTTGGGGGCGCGGTGGCTACACCTTC. Its translation: CASSWGRGGYTF. J is TRBJ1-2 and V is TRBV6-1, with D perhaps TRBD1 (6 bases). The CDR3 loop spans 12 amino acids. Germline V gives CDR1 MNHNS, CDR2 SASEGT. The V end was cut by 5 bases, the J end by 7 bases, with 11 bases between.

The V and J genes are TRBV5-1 and TRBJ1-1; D is perhaps TRBD1 (6 bases). Germline assignment: CDR1 SGHRS and CDR2 YFSETQ. The CDR3 consists of 17 residues. V was trimmed by 5 bases and J by 0 bases, leaving 20 bases between them. This chain's CDR3 is CASRRTGAQGMNTEAFF. CDR3 nucleotide sequence: TGCGCCAGCAGAAGAACCGGGGCCCAGGGGATGAACACTGAAGCTTTCTTT.